Below, one T cell receptor beta chain is given with its context. Per the original data handling: Reference gene primer amplification in the assay estimated nucleated cell counts. The table came from immunoSEQ multiplex PCR; TCRdb's copy has only in-frame clones and leaves some out. The V and J calls and clone size were taken over from that table, and D and trimming were inferred from the DNA. The table lists roughly 150,000 clones, approximately 92% of them singletons, with roughly 15% in the top ten. This specimen belongs to a study of blood T cell repertoires in COVID-19. At the level of the study: Some COVID-19 samples were acute and others convalescent; all came from the United States, Italy and Spain. In each case, the material was cDNA or gDNA derived from T cells, B-cell-depleted T cells, or PBMCs.

This TCR was sampled from a middle-aged woman with acute or convalescent COVID-19. Sequenced material: peripheral blood.

The CDR3 spells CASSLVAGLSSGANVLTF. The CDR3 DNA sequence: TGTGCCAGCAGCTTAGTCGCAGGTCTGAGCTCTGGGGCCAACGTCCTGACTTTC. V usage is TRBV7-2 and J usage is TRBJ2-6; D gene uncertain. CDR3 length equals 18 residues. Germline V lookup: CDR1 SGHTA, CDR2 FQGNSA. The V end lost 1 base, the J end lost 0 bases, and 13 bases lay between the germline ends.